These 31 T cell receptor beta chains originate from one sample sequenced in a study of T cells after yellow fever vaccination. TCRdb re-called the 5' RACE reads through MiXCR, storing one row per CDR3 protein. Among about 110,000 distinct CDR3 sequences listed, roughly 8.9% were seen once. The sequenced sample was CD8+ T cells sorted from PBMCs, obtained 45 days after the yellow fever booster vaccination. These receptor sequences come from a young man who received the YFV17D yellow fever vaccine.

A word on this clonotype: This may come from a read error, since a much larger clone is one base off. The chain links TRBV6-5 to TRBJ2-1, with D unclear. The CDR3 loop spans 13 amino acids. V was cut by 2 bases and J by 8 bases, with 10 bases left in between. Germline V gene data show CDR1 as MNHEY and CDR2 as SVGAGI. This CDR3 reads CASSYRVYDEQFF. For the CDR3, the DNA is TGTGCCAGCAGTTACCGGGTATACGATGAGCAGTTCTTC.

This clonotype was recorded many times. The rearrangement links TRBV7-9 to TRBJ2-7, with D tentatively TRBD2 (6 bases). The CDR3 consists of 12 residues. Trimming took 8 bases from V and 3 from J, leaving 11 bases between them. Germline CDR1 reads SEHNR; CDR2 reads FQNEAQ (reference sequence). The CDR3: CASSGLRYEQYF. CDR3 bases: TGTGCCAGCTCTGGACTACGCTACGAGCAGTACTTC.

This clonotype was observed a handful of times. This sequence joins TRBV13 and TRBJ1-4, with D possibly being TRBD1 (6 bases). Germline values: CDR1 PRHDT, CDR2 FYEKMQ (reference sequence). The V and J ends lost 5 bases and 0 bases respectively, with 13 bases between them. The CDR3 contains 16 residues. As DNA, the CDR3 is TGTGCCAGCAGCACCGGGGGCCCTGCAACTAATGAAAAACTGTTTTTT. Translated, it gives CASSTGGPATNEKLFF.

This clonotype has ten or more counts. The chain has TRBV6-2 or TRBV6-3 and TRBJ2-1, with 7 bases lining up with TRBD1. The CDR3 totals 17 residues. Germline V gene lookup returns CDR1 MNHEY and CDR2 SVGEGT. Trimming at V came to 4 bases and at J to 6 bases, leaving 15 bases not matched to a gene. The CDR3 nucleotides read TGTGCCAGCAGTTTCCTACAGGGGCCGATCCGTCGCAATGAGCAGTTCTTC. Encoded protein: CASSFLQGPIRRNEQFF.

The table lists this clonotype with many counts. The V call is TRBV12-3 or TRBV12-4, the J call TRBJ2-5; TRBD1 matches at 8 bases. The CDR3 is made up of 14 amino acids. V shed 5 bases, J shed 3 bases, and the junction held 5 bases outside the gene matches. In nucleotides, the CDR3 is TGTGCCAGCAGTCCTGACAGGGGAAAAGAGACCCAGTACTTC. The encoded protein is CASSPDRGKETQYF.

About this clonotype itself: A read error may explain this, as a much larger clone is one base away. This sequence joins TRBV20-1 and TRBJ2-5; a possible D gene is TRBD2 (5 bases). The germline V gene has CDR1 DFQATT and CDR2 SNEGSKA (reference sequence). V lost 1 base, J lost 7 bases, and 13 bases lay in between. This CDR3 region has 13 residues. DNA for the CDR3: TGCAGTGCTAGAGTGGGGAGTCAGGCGACCCAGTACTTC. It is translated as CSARVGSQATQYF.

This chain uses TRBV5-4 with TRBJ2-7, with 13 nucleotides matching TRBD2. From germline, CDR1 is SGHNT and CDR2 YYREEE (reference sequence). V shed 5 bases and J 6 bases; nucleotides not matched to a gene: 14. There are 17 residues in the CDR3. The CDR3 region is CASSSGLAGPQLAEQYF. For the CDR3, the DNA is TGTGCCAGCAGTTCGGGACTAGCGGGGCCCCAATTAGCCGAGCAGTACTTC. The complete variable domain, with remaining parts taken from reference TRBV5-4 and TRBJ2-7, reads ETGVTQSPTHLIKTRGQQVTLRCSSQSGHNTVSWYQQALGQGPQFIFQYYREEENGRGNFPPRFSGLQFPNYSSELNVNALELDDSALYLCASSSGLAGPQLAEQYFGPGTRLTVT.

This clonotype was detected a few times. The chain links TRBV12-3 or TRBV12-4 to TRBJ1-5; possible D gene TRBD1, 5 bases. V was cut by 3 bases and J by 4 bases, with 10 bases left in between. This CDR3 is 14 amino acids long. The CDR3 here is CASSLNRGNQPQHF. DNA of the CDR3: TGTGCCAGCAGTTTGAATCGGGGGAATCAGCCCCAGCATTTT.

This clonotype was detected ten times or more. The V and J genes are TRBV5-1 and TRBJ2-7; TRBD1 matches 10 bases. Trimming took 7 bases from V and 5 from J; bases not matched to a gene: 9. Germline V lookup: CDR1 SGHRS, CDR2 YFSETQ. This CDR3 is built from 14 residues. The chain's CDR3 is CASFPGQGTHEQYF. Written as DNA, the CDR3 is TGCGCCAGCTTCCCGGGACAGGGGACGCACGAGCAGTACTTC. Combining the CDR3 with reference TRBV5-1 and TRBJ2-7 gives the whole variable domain KAGVTQTPRYLIKTRGQQVTLSCSPISGHRSVSWYQQTPGQGLQFLFEYFSETQRNKGNFPGRFSGRQFSNSRSEMNVSTLELGDSALYLCASFPGQGTHEQYFGPGTRLTVT.

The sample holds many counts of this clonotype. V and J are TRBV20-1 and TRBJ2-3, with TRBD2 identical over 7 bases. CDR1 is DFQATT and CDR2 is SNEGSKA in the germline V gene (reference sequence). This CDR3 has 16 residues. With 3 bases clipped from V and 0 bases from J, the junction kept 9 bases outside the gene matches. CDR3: CSASPASGASTDTQYF. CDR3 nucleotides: TGCAGTGCTAGTCCAGCTAGCGGAGCTAGCACAGATACGCAGTATTTT.

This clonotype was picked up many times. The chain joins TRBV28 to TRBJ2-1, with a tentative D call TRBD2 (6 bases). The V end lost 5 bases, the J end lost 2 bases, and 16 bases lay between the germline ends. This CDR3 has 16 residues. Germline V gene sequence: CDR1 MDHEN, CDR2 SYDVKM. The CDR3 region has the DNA TGTGCCAGCAGTCCAGGGACGTCGGGGGCCTACAATGAGCAGTTCTTC. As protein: CASSPGTSGAYNEQFF.

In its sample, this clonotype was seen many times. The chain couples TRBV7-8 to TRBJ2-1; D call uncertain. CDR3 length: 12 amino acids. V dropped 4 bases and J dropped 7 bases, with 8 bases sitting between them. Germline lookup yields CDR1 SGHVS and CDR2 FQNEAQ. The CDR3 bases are TGTGCCAGCAGCTCCCCAATTAATGAGCAGTTCTTC. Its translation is CASSSPINEQFF.

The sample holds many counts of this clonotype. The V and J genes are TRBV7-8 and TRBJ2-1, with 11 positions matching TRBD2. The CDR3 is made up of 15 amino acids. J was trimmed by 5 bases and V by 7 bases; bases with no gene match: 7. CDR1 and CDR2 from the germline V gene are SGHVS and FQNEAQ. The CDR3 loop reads CASILTSGVDNEQFF. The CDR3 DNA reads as TGTGCCAGCATCCTGACTAGCGGGGTAGACAATGAGCAGTTCTTC.

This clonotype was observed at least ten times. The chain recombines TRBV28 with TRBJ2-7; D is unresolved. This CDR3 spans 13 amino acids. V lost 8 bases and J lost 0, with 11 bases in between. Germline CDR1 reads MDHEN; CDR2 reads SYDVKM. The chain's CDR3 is CASAARYSYEQYF. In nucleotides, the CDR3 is TGTGCCAGCGCTGCCCGATACTCCTACGAGCAGTACTTC.

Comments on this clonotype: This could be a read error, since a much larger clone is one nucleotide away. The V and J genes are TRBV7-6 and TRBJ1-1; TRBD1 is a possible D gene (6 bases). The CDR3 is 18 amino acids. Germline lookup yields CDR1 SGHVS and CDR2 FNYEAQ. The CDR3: CASNLMYGRGELGTEAFF. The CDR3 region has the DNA TGTGCCAGCAACTTAATGTATGGCAGGGGCGAGCTAGGAACTGAAGCTTTCTTT.

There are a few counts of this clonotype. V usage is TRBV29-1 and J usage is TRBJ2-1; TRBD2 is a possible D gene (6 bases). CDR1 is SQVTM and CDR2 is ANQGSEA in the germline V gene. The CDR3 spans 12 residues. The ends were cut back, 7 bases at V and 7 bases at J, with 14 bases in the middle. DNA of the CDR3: TGCAGCGATTCGTCCGGGACTAATGAGCAGTTCTTC. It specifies CSDSSGTNEQFF.

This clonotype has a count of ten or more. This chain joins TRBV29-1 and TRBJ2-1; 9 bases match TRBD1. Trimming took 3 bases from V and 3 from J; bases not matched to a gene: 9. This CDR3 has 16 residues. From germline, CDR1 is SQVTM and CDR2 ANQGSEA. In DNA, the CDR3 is TGCAGCGTTGAGGATCCGGACAGGGGAGGCTACAATGAGCAGTTCTTC. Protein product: CSVEDPDRGGYNEQFF.

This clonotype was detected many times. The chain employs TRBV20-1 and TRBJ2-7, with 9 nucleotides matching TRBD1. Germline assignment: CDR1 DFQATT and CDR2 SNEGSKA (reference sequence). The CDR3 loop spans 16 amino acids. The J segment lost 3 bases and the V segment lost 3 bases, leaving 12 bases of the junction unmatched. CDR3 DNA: TGCAGTGCTAGGGACTTACAGGGGGCCCGATTCTACGAGCAGTACTTC. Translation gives CSARDLQGARFYEQYF.

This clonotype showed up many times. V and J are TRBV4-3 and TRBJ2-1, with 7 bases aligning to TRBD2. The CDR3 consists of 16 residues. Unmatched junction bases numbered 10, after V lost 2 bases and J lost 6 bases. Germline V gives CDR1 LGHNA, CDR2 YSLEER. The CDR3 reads CASSQRVLAGSNEQFF. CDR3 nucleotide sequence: TGCGCCAGCAGCCAAAGGGTATTAGCGGGTAGCAATGAGCAGTTCTTC.

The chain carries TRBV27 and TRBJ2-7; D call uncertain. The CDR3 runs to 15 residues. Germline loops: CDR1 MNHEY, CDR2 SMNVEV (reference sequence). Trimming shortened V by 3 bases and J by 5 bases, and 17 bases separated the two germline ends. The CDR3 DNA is TGTGCCAGCAGTTTTTCTCATGGGGTAGTCGACGAGCAGTACTTC. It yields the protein CASSFSHGVVDEQYF.

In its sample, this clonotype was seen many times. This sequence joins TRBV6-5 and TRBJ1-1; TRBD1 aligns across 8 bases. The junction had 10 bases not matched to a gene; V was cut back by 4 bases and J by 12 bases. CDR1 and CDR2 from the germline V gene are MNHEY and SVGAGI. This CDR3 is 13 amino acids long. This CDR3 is CASSSRTGLDSFF. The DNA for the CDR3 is TGTGCCAGCAGTTCGCGGACAGGGCTGGATTCTTTCTTT.

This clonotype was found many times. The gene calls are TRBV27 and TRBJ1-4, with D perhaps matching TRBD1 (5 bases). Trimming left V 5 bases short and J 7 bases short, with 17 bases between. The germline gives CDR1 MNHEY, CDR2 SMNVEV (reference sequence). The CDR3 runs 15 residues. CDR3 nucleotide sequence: TGTGCCAGCAGTACCGACAGTACCCTCCCTGAAAAACTGTTTTTT. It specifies CASSTDSTLPEKLFF. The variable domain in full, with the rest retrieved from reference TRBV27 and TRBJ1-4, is EAQVTQNPRYLITVTGKKLTVTCSQNMNHEYMSWYRQDPGLGLRQIYYSMNVEVTDKGDVPEGYKVSRKEKRNFPLILESPSPNQTSLYFCASSTDSTLPEKLFFGSGTQLSVL.

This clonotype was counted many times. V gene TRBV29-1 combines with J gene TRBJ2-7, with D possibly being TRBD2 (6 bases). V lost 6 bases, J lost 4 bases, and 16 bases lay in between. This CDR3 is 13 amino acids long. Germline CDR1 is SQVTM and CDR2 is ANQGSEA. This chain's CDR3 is CSVVGVGLYEQYF. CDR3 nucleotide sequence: TGCAGCGTAGTTGGTGTGGGACTTTACGAGCAGTACTTC.

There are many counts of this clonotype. The CDR3 spells CASSQDFGRQFF. CDR3 coding DNA: TGCGCCAGCAGCCAAGATTTCGGTAGGCAGTTCTTC. V and J are TRBV4-3 and TRBJ2-1; no firm D call. CDR1 is LGHNA, CDR2 YSLEER, per germline. The V end was cut by 0 bases, the J end by 12 bases, with 9 bases between. CDR3 length: 12 residues.

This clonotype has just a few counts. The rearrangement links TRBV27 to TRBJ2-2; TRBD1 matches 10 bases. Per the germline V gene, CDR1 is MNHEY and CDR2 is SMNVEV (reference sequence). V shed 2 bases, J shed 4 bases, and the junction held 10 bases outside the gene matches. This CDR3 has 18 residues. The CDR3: CASSLNLIGTGVTGELFF. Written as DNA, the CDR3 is TGTGCCAGCAGTTTAAATTTAATAGGGACAGGGGTCACCGGGGAGCTGTTTTTT.

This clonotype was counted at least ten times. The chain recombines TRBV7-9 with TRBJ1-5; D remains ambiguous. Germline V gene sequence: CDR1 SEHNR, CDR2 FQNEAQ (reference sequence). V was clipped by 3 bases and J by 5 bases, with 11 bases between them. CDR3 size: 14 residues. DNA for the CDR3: TGTGCCAGCAGCTTGGGCATGAGGGATCAGCCCCAGCATTTT. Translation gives CASSLGMRDQPQHF.

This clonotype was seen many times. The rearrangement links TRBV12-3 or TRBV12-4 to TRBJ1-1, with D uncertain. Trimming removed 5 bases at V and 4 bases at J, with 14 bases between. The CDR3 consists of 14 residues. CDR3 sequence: CASSPGPGGTEAFF. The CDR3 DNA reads TGTGCCAGCAGTCCCGGACCCGGCGGCACTGAAGCTTTCTTT.

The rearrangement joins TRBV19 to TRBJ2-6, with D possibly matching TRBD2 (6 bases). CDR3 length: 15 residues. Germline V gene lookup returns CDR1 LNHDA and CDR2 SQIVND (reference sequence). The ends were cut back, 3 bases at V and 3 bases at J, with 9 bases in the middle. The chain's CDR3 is CASSMAGNGANVLTF. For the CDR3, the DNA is TGTGCCAGTAGTATGGCGGGGAATGGGGCCAACGTCCTGACTTTC.

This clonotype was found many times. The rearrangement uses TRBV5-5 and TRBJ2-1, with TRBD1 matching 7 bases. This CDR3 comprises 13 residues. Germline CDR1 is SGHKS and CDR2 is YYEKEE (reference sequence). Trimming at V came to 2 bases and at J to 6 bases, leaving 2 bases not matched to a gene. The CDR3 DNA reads TGTGCCAGCAGCTTATGGGACAGCAATGAGCAGTTCTTC. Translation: CASSLWDSNEQFF.

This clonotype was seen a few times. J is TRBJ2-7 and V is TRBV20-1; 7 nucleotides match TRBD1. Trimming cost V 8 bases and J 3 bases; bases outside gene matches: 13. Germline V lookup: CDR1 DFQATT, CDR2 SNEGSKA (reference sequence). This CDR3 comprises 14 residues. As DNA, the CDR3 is TGCAGTAGGCCACGGGAAGGGGGCCACTACGAGCAGTACTTC. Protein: CSRPREGGHYEQYF.

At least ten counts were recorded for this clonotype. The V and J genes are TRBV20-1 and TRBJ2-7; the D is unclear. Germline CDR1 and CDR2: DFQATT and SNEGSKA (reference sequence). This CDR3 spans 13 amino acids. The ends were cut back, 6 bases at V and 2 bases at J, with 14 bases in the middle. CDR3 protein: CSATVRDPYEQYF. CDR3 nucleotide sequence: TGCAGTGCAACAGTCCGAGACCCCTACGAGCAGTACTTC.